This TCR beta chain was sequenced during a study of response to subunit inactivated influenza vaccine. Points on this clonotype: Compared with germline, one end of the junction differs, possibly owing to a read error.

This CDR3 is 15 amino acids long. TCRdb called the RT-PCR reads again in MiXCR, with one record for every CDR3 protein. This sample carries hundreds of thousands of distinct CDR3 sequences, about 11% of them seen once, and the ten largest clones take 9.5% to 11%. The data also belong to a second study, concerning T cells expressing NK-cell markers. Per that paper: Researchers built TCR beta cDNA using 5'RACE template switching with UMIs. The authors sequenced eight donors, of whom seven were HCMV-seropositive and one was seronegative. Of the CD8+ T cell pool in five or six donors, roughly 1.0-7.0% was accounted for by dominant NKG2C+ clonotypes. The same clonotypes also predominated in the CD3+CD56-NKG2C+ fraction of several donors.

This clonotype was sampled from a man aged 50 to 60 who received an inactivated influenza vaccine. The sequenced sample was PBMCs from blood, obtained on the day of vaccination. V is TRBV12-3 or TRBV12-4 and J is TRBJ1-5, with 8 positions matching TRBD1. The CDR3 DNA follows: TGTGTCAGCAGTTTACAGGGGGGAAGCAATCAGCCCCAGCATTTT. The encoded protein is CVSSLQGGSNQPQHF.